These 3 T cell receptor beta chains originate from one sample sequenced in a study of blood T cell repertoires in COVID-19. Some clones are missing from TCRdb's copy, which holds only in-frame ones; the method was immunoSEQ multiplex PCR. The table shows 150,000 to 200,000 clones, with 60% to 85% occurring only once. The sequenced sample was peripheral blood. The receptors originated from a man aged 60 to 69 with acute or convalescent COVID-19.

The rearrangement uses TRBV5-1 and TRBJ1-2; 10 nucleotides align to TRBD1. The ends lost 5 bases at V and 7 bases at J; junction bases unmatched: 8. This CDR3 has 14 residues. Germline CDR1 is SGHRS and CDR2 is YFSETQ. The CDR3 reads CASSQGQGSSGYTF. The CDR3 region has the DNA TGCGCCAGCAGTCAGGGACAGGGGTCGAGTGGCTACACCTTC.

The CDR3 loop reads CASSGRDSGVLEQYF. CDR3 DNA sequence: TGTGCCAGCAGCGGCCGGGACAGTGGTGTTCTTGAGCAGTACTTC. This sequence joins TRBV14 and TRBJ2-7; the match to TRBD1 covers 7 bases. V lost 5 bases to trimming and J lost 7 bases; unmatched junction nucleotides: 14. CDR1 is SGHDN and CDR2 is FVKESK in the germline V gene. The CDR3 runs 15 residues.

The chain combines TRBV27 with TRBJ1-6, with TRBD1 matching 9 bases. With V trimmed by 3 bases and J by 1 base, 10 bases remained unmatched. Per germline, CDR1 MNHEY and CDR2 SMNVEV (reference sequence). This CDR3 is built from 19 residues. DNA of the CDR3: TGTGCCAGCAGTTTGGGACAGGGCGGTGGAAGGTCCTATAATTCACCCCTCCACTTT. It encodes CASSLGQGGGRSYNSPLHF.